This TCR beta chain is drawn from a study of cytomegalovirus exposure and HLA in healthy donors. Regarding this clone: The antigen remains unidentified.

V was cut by 7 bases and J by 1 base, with 11 bases left in between. Germline CDR1 is LNHDA and CDR2 is SQIVND (reference sequence). The CDR3 runs 14 residues. Study results and limitations: The tendency of first-cohort TCR clusters to co-occur in the roughly 130 validation repertoires emerged from a later analysis. Researchers counted around 170 TCR beta chains as cytomegalovirus-associated.

Using immunoSEQ multiplex PCR, the repertoire was profiled, and TCRdb retains in-frame clones only, with some absent. The sample holds about 98,000 clones, just under 95% seen once. Sequencing was performed on PBMCs. The TCR comes from a woman between 18 and 29 years old in good health and CMV-seronegative. The chain employs TRBV19 and TRBJ2-1; maybe TRBD1 (6 bases). CDR3 region: CASIRGPSYNEQFF. CDR3 nucleotide sequence: TGTGCCAGTATCAGGGGCCCATCCTACAATGAGCAGTTCTTC.